This T cell receptor beta chain was retrieved from a study of blood T cell repertoires in COVID-19. Generated by immunoSEQ multiplex PCR, the TCRdb table keeps only in-frame clones and is missing some. The table has tens of thousands of clones, about 88% seen once. Looked up from germline, CDR1 is LNHDA and CDR2 is SQIVND (reference sequence). The length of the CDR3 is 13 residues. The V and J ends lost 4 bases and 8 bases respectively, with 14 bases between them. The sample consisted of peripheral blood. The TCR sequence derives from a man aged 45 to 65 with acute or convalescent COVID-19. V and J are TRBV19 and TRBJ1-1; D gene ambiguous. The chain's CDR3 is CASSREGLREAFF. The CDR3 DNA reads as TGTGCCAGTAGTAGGGAAGGACTAAGGGAAGCTTTCTTT.